Only one count was recorded for the clone carrying this T cell receptor beta chain. In the authors' methods: The authors estimated nucleated cell counts from reference gene primer amplification. The protocol was immunoSEQ multiplex PCR, while the TCRdb copy is restricted to in-frame clones and leaves out a portion. V and J calls plus clone size are reproduced from that table; the DNA served to infer D and trimming. Of under 250,000 clones listed, roughly 84% are singletons. This specimen belongs to a study of blood T cell repertoires in COVID-19. About the study: Samples representing acute and convalescent COVID-19 were sourced from the United States, Italy and Spain.

CDR3 size: 14 residues. Deletions cut 4 bases from V and 2 bases from J, with 11 bases between. Germline V gives CDR1 ENHRY, CDR2 SYGVKD. The sample comprised peripheral blood. The chain is built from TRBV10-3 and TRBJ2-5; a weak D match, TRBD2 (5 bases). The receptor was derived from a woman aged 55 to 70 who had recovered from COVID-19. CDR3 sequence: CAISVRADQETQYF. The CDR3 DNA reads as TGTGCCATCAGTGTCCGAGCGGATCAAGAGACCCAGTACTTC.